This entry lists 7 T cell receptor beta chains sequenced from one sample in a study of early T cells in non-severe SARS-CoV-2 infection. Each CDR3 protein gets one entry after TCRdb re-called the 5' RACE reads with MiXCR. The top ten clones hold 21% of a sample with 40,000 to 50,000 distinct CDR3 sequences, 11% of them seen once. The sample taken for sequencing was whole blood. The receptors come from an adult who was a healthcare worker with PCR-confirmed SARS-CoV-2 infection or an uninfected control (not recorded which).

In this sample, this clonotype turned up a few times. The rearrangement uses TRBV5-1 and TRBJ2-2; D unclear. The germline V and J ends were trimmed by 1 base and 4 bases, with 11 bases remaining between them. Looked up from germline, CDR1 is SGHRS and CDR2 is YFSETQ. The CDR3 has 15 amino acids. The CDR3 coding sequence is TGCGCCAGCAGCTTGCAGTCCTCGAGCACCGGGGAGCTGTTTTTT. Translation: CASSLQSSSTGELFF.

This clonotype was detected only a few times. This chain uses TRBV29-1 with TRBJ1-2, with D hard to call. This CDR3 has 14 amino acids. V was cut by 4 bases and J by 6 bases, with 18 bases left in between. Germline-derived CDR1 and CDR2 are SQVTM and ANQGSEA. The CDR3 is CSVVFWASTDGYTF. The CDR3 DNA is TGCAGCGTTGTATTTTGGGCGAGTACTGATGGCTACACCTTC.

This clonotype appeared a few times. The V call is TRBV20-1, the J call TRBJ2-3, with 7 positions matching TRBD2. The CDR3 is 19 amino acids. Trimming removed 2 bases from V and 3 bases from J; junction bases left unmatched: 20. Germline loops: CDR1 DFQATT, CDR2 SNEGSKA (reference sequence). DNA for the CDR3: TGCAGTGCTAGATGGACTCGCCTTTCCTACGGTAGCGGGACAGATACGCAGTATTTT. Encoded protein: CSARWTRLSYGSGTDTQYF.

The V and J genes are TRBV11-2 and TRBJ2-3; the D gene is possibly TRBD1 (6 bases). The V end was cut by 5 bases, the J end by 3 bases, with 18 bases between. CDR1 SGHAT and CDR2 FQNNGV come from the germline V gene. The CDR3 loop spans 16 amino acids. In nucleotides, the CDR3 is TGTGCCAGCAGCCCCATACGGACAGCTAGGACAGATACGCAGTATTTT. Translated, it gives CASSPIRTARTDTQYF.

The V call is TRBV5-1, the J call TRBJ2-7, with D tentatively TRBD2 (5 bases). Trimming removed 4 bases at V and 0 bases at J, with 11 bases between. From germline, CDR1 is SGHRS and CDR2 YFSETQ. The CDR3 totals 14 residues. Here the CDR3 reads CASSNPRVSYEQYF. The CDR3 DNA sequence: TGCGCCAGCAGCAATCCGCGGGTCTCCTACGAGCAGTACTTC.

In this sample, this clonotype turned up many times. V gene TRBV4-1 combines with J gene TRBJ1-4; TRBD1 agrees at 9 bases. Unmatched junction bases numbered 6, after V lost 6 bases and J lost 7 bases. CDR1 is MGHRA and CDR2 is YSYEKL in the germline V gene. CDR3 length: 14 residues. Here the CDR3 DNA reads TGCGCCAGCAGTCGCCGGGACAGGGTTGAAAAACTGTTTTTT. Translating gives CASSRRDRVEKLFF.

This clonotype was found a few times. The V call is TRBV21-1, the J call TRBJ2-2; the table gives TRBD1 as D, unverified against the DNA. TRBV21-1 is an annotated pseudogene. The CDR3 sequence is 19 residues long. The CDR3 loop reads CASSKSRVIRGQHTGELFF. DNA of the CDR3: TGTGCCAGCAGCAAAAGCCGAGTCATCAGGGGCCAACACACCGGGGAGCTGTTTTTT.